The 18 T cell receptor beta chains presented below share a single source sample, sequenced in a study of beta chain features in type 1 diabetes. Expressed TCRB transcripts were sequenced because the entire RNA isolate underwent reverse transcription. Some clones are missing from TCRdb's copy, which holds only in-frame ones; the method was immunoSEQ multiplex PCR. The sample contains almost 350,000 clones, 8% of which appear only once. The sequencing sample was made of central memory CD4+ T cells from blood. The receptors were gathered from a woman younger than 30 in good health.

The V gene is TRBV7-2, the J gene TRBJ1-5; D is uncertain. CDR3 length: 13 residues. The ends were cut back, 2 bases at V and 5 bases at J, with 7 bases in the middle. Germline loops: CDR1 SGHTA, CDR2 FQGNSA. DNA for the CDR3: TGTGCCAGCAGCTTAACGTCCGATCAGCCCCAGCATTTT. Translated, it gives CASSLTSDQPQHF.

CDR3 region: CASSVSGISYEQYF. The CDR3 DNA reads as TGTGCCAGCAGCGTTAGCGGGATCTCCTACGAGCAGTACTTC. J is TRBJ2-7 and V is TRBV9, with 8 nucleotides matching TRBD2. Germline V gene sequence: CDR1 SGDLS, CDR2 YYNGEE. The CDR3 consists of 14 residues. The V segment lost 2 bases and the J segment 0 bases; nucleotides outside the gene matches: 1.

This clone turned up a few times. J is TRBJ1-2 and V is TRBV18, with D possibly matching TRBD1 (6 bases). The V end was cut by 0 bases, the J end by 4 bases, with 18 bases between. This CDR3 has 17 amino acids. CDR1 is KGHSH, CDR2 LQKENI, per germline. CDR3 amino acids: CASSPPSRDTRRYGYTF. The CDR3 nucleotides are TGTGCCAGCTCACCACCTTCTCGGGACACCCGCCGCTATGGCTACACCTTC.

This clone occurred a few times. This chain uses TRBV28 with TRBJ2-1; D call uncertain. Germline CDR1 is MDHEN and CDR2 is SYDVKM. V was trimmed by 2 bases and J by 2 bases, leaving 4 bases between them. This CDR3 region has 13 residues. CDR3 sequence (DNA): TGTGCCAGCAGTTTAAGACCCTACAATGAGCAGTTCTTC. Amino acid sequence: CASSLRPYNEQFF.

This clone turned up a few times. The J gene is TRBJ2-5, the V gene TRBV10-3, with D possibly called TRBD1 or TRBD2 (5 bases each). CDR1 is ENHRY and CDR2 is SYGVKD in the germline V gene. This CDR3 has 14 amino acids. The V gene lost 8 bases and the J gene lost 3 bases, with 16 bases spanning the gap. The CDR3 sequence: CAIGSRAAEETQYF. CDR3 sequence (DNA): TGTGCCATCGGGAGCAGGGCGGCCGAAGAGACCCAGTACTTC.

The chain joins TRBV4-1 to TRBJ2-5; no firm D call. Trimming left V 2 bases short and J 1 base short, with 17 bases between. The CDR3 has 17 amino acids. The germline CDR1 and CDR2 sequences are MGHRA and YSYEKL. The CDR3 is CASSQRGANPFQETQYF. As DNA, the CDR3 is TGCGCCAGCAGCCAACGCGGAGCGAACCCATTCCAAGAGACCCAGTACTTC.

The chain is built from TRBV28 and TRBJ1-2; D unclear. This CDR3 comprises 18 residues. Germline lookup yields CDR1 MDHEN and CDR2 SYDVKM. The V end was cut by 2 bases, the J end by 0 bases, with 19 bases between. CDR3 in amino acids: CASSLSSGLLRANYGYTF. The CDR3 coding sequence is TGTGCCAGCAGTTTAAGTTCAGGACTGTTACGTGCTAACTATGGCTACACCTTC.

CDR3 nucleotides: TGTGCCAGCACCACGGATGGGGCGGCGGGTGGCTACACCTTC. This gives the protein CASTTDGAAGGYTF. This sequence joins TRBV16 and TRBJ1-2; tentatively, D is TRBD1 (5 bases). Germline V CDR1 and CDR2: KGHSY, FQNENV. This CDR3 region has 14 residues. The V gene lost 7 bases and the J gene lost 7 bases, with 19 bases spanning the gap.

This clone was found a few times. Here the CDR3 DNA reads TGTGCCAGCAGTTACTCGTCTCAGGGGCCTCAAGGTGCTTTCTTT. Protein: CASSYSSQGPQGAFF. The chain employs TRBV6-5 and TRBJ1-1; possibly TRBD1 for D (6 bases). V was shortened by 0 bases and J by 11 bases, with 19 bases between the two germline ends. Germline V gene sequence: CDR1 MNHEY, CDR2 SVGAGI. The CDR3 loop spans 15 amino acids.

The CDR3 nucleotides read TGTGCCATCAGTGAGATAACCGGGGAGCTGTTTTTT. Amino acid sequence: CAISEITGELFF. The genes are TRBV10-3 and TRBJ2-2; no clear D gene. Germline lookup yields CDR1 ENHRY and CDR2 SYGVKD. The CDR3 covers 12 residues. The V end was cut by 2 bases, the J end by 5 bases, with 3 bases between.

This clone was counted only a few times. The genes are TRBV7-2 and TRBJ1-1, with D unclear. The CDR3 loop spans 14 amino acids. Germline CDR1 and CDR2: SGHTA and FQGNSA. Trimming took 5 bases from V and 0 from J, leaving 10 bases between them. The CDR3 coding sequence is TGTGCCAGCAGCATTAGTTCAGTGAACACTGAAGCTTTCTTT. Translated, it gives CASSISSVNTEAFF.

The rearrangement links TRBV7-2 to TRBJ2-3; a weak D match, TRBD2 (5 bases). The CDR3 loop spans 15 amino acids. Germline V lookup: CDR1 SGHTA, CDR2 FQGNSA. V shed 5 bases and J shed 0 bases, with 12 bases lying between them. CDR3 in amino acids: CASSPGLFSTDTQYF. CDR3 DNA sequence: TGTGCCAGCAGCCCAGGACTTTTTAGCACAGATACGCAGTATTTT.

This chain joins TRBV4-2 and TRBJ1-5, with D hard to call. Germline V gene lookup returns CDR1 LGHNA and CDR2 YNFKEQ. This CDR3 region has 13 residues. V lost 0 bases to trimming and J lost 5 bases, with 5 bases between them. The CDR3 DNA reads as TGTGCCAGCAGCCAAGAACGAGATCAGCCCCAGCATTTT. It specifies CASSQERDQPQHF.

This clone was counted only a few times. J is TRBJ1-1 and V is TRBV9; unclear D gene. This CDR3 spans 13 amino acids. The V end was cut by 0 bases, the J end by 2 bases, with 5 bases between. From germline, CDR1 is SGDLS and CDR2 YYNGEE. CDR3 DNA sequence: TGTGCCAGCAGCGTAGAACCAAACACTGAAGCTTTCTTT. Protein sequence: CASSVEPNTEAFF.

The chain joins TRBV9 to TRBJ2-2; D uncertain. The V end lost 4 bases, the J end lost 4 bases, and 11 bases lay between the germline ends. Germline CDR1 reads SGDLS; CDR2 reads YYNGEE. This CDR3 has 14 residues. The CDR3 sequence: CASSPPVRTGELFF. The CDR3, as DNA: TGTGCCAGCAGCCCCCCTGTTCGCACCGGGGAGCTGTTTTTT.

Only a few counts were recorded for this clone. J is TRBJ2-5 and V is TRBV15; D remains unclear. Germline assignment: CDR1 LNHNV and CDR2 YYDKDF (reference sequence). The CDR3 is made up of 14 amino acids. Trimming left V 3 bases short and J 2 bases short, with 10 bases between. CDR3 DNA: TGTGCCACCAGCAGGCATACCGGACAAGAGACCCAGTACTTC. Translation gives CATSRHTGQETQYF.

In this sample, this clone turned up a few times. J is TRBJ2-1 and V is TRBV5-1, with TRBD1 identical over 10 bases. Germline CDR1 SGHRS, CDR2 YFSETQ. The CDR3 sequence is 17 residues long. The ends lost 2 bases at V and 3 bases at J; junction bases unmatched: 8. DNA for the CDR3: TGCGCCAGCAGCTTTCCGACAGGGGGCATGAGCTACAATGAGCAGTTCTTC. Its translation: CASSFPTGGMSYNEQFF.

The J gene is TRBJ2-1, the V gene TRBV2, with D hard to call. The V and J ends lost 5 bases and 7 bases respectively, with 6 bases between them. The CDR3 covers 11 residues. Germline CDR1 SNHLY, CDR2 FYNNEI. The CDR3 region is CASSPRNEQFF. CDR3 sequence (DNA): TGTGCCAGCAGTCCTAGAAATGAGCAGTTCTTC. Filled out from reference TRBV2 and TRBJ2-1, the complete variable domain reads EPEVTQTPSHQVTQMGQEVILRCVPISNHLYFYWYRQILGQKVEFLVSFYNNEISEKSEIFDDQFSVERPDGSNFTLKIRSTKLEDSAMYFCASSPRNEQFFGPGTRLTVL.